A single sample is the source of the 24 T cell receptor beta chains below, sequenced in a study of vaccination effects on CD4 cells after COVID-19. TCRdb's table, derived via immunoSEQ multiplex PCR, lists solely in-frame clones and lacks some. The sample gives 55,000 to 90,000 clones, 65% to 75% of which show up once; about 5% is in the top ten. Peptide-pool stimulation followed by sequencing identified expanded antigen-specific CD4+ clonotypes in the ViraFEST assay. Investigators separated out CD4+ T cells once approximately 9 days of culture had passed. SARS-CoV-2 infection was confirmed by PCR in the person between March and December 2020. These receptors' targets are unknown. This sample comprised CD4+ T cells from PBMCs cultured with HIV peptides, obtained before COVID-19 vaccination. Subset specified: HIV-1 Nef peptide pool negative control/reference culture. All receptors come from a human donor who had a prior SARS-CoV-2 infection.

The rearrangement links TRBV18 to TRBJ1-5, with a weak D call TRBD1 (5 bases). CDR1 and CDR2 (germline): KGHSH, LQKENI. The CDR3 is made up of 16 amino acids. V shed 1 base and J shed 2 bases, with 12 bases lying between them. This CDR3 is CASSPRGRAGNQPQHF. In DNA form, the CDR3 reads TGTGCCAGCTCACCACGGGGCCGGGCGGGCAATCAGCCCCAGCATTTT.

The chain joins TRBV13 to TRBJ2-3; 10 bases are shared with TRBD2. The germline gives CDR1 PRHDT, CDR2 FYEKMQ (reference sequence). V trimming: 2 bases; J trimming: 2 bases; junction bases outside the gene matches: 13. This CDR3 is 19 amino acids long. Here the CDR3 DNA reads TGTGCCAGCAGCTTACGGCTAGCGGGGGCGGGGAGGCCCACAGATACGCAGTATTTT. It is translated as CASSLRLAGAGRPTDTQYF.

The CDR3 loop reads CAWSLTANTEAFF. The CDR3 DNA reads TGTGCCTGGAGCCTGACAGCGAACACTGAAGCTTTCTTT. This chain uses TRBV30 with TRBJ1-1, with D perhaps TRBD1 (5 bases). CDR3 length: 13 residues. Germline assignment: CDR1 GTSNPN and CDR2 SVGIG (reference sequence). The V end lost 3 bases, the J end lost 1 base, and 9 bases lay between the germline ends.

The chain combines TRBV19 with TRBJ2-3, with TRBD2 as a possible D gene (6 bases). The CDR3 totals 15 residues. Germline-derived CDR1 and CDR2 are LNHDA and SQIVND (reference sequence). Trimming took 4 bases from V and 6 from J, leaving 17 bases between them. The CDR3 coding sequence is TGTGCCAGTAGTACCGGGACTCTAGAGGTGGATACGCAGTATTTT. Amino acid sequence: CASSTGTLEVDTQYF.

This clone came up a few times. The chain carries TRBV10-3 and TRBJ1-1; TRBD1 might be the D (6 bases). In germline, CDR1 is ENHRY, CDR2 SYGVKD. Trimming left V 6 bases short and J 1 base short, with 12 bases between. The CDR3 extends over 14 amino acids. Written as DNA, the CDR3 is TGTGCCATCAGACTCACAGGGTCGAACACTGAAGCTTTCTTT. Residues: CAIRLTGSNTEAFF.

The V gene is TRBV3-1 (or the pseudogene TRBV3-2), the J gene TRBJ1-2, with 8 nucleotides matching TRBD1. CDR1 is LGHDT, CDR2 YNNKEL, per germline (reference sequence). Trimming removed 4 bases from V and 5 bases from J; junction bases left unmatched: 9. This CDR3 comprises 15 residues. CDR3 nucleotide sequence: TGTGCCAGCAGCCCGGCGGGACAGGAGATTTATGGCTACACCTTC. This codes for CASSPAGQEIYGYTF.

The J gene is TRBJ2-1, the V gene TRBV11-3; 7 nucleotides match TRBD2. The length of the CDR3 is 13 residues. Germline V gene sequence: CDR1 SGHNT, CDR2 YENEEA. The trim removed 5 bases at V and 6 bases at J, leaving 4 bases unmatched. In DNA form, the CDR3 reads TGTGCCAGCAGCCTAGGACTAGGCAATGAGCAGTTCTTC. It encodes CASSLGLGNEQFF.

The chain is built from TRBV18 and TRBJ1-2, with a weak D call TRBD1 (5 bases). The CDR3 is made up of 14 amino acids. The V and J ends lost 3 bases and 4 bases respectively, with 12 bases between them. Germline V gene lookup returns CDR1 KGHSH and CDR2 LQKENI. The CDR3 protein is CASSPTRDVYGYTF. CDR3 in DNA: TGTGCCAGCTCACCCACCAGGGACGTCTATGGCTACACCTTC.

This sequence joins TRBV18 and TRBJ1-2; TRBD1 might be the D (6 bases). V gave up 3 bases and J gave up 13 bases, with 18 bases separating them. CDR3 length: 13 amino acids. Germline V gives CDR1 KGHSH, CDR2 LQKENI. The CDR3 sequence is CASSPTRDTRATF. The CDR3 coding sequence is TGTGCCAGCTCACCGACAAGGGACACCCGTGCCACCTTC.

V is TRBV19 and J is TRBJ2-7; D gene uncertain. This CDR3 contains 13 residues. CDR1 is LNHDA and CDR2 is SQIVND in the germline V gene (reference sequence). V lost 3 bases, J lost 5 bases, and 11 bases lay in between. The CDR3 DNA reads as TGTGCCAGTAGTATTTATGGGGTCGACGAGCAGTACTTC. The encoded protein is CASSIYGVDEQYF.

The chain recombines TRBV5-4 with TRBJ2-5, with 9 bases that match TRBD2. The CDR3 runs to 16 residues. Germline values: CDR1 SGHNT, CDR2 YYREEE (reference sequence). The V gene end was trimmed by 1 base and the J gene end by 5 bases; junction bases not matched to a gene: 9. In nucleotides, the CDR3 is TGTGCCAGCAGCTTGATTGTAGCGGGAGAGGGTGAGACCCAGTACTTC. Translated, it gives CASSLIVAGEGETQYF.

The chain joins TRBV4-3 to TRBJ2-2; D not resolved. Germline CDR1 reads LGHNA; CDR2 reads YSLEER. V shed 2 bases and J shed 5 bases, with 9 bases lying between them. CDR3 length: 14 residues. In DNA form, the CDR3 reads TGCGCCAGCAGCCAATTAATTAATACCGGGGAGCTGTTTTTT. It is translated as CASSQLINTGELFF.

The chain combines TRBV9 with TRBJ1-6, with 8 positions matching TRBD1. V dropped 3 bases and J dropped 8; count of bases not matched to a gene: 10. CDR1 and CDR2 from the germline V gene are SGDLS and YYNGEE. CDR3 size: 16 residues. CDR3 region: CASSDRQGLVDSPLHF. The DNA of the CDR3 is TGTGCCAGCAGCGACCGACAGGGGCTCGTCGATTCACCCCTCCACTTT.

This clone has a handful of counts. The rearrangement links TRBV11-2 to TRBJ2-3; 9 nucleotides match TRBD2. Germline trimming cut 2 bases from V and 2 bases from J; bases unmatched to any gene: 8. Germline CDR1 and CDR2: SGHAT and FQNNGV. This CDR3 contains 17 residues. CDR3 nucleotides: TGTGCCAGCAGCTTATCTTCTCGCGGGAGGGTCACAGATACGCAGTATTTT. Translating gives CASSLSSRGRVTDTQYF.

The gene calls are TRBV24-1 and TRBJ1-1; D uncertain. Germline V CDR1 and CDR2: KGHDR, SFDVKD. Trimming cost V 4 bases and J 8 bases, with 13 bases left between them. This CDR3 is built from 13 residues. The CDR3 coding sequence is TGTGCCACCAGTGACCCCGGGTTGCAAGAAGCTTTCTTT. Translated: CATSDPGLQEAFF.

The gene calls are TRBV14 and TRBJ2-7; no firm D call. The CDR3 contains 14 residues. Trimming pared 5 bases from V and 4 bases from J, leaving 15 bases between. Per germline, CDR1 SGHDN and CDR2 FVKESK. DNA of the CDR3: TGTGCCAGCAGCTACGATGACACGATATACGAGCAGTACTTC. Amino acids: CASSYDDTIYEQYF.

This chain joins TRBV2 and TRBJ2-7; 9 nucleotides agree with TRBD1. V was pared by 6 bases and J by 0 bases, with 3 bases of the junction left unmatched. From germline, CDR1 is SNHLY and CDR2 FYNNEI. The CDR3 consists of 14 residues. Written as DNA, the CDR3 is TGTGCCAGCAGGGACAGGGGCGTCTCCTACGAGCAGTACTTC. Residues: CASRDRGVSYEQYF. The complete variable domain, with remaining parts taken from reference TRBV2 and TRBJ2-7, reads EPEVTQTPSHQVTQMGQEVILRCVPISNHLYFYWYRQILGQKVEFLVSFYNNEISEKSEIFDDQFSVERPDGSNFTLKIRSTKLEDSAMYFCASRDRGVSYEQYFGPGTRLTVT.

DNA of the CDR3: TGTGCCAGCACCCGACAGGGGCAAAACTATGGCTACACCTTC. This gives the protein CASTRQGQNYGYTF. The genes are TRBV5-5 and TRBJ1-2; 8 positions agree with TRBD1. Germline loops: CDR1 SGHKS, CDR2 YYEKEE (reference sequence). V lost 6 bases to trimming and J lost 2 bases; unmatched junction nucleotides: 6. The CDR3 covers 14 residues.

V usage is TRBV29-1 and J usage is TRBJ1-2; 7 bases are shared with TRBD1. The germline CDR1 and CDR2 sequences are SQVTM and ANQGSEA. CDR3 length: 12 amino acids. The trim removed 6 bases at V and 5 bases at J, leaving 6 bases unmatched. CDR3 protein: CSVIGTAYGYTF. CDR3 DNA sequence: TGCAGCGTAATCGGGACAGCTTATGGCTACACCTTC.

The CDR3 DNA reads TGTGCCAGCTCACCCCTGCAGATGGCCTACGAGCAGTACTTC. Amino acid sequence: CASSPLQMAYEQYF. The chain links TRBV18 to TRBJ2-7; D unclear. The CDR3 runs 14 residues. Germline lookup yields CDR1 KGHSH and CDR2 LQKENI. V lost 3 bases and J 2 bases, leaving 11 bases between the germline ends.

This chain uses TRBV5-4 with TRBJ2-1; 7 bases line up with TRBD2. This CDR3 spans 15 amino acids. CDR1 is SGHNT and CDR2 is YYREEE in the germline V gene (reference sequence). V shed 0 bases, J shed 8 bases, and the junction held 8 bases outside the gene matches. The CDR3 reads CASSLVGGSLYEQFF. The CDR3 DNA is TGTGCCAGCAGCTTGGTTGGCGGGAGCTTGTATGAGCAGTTCTTC.

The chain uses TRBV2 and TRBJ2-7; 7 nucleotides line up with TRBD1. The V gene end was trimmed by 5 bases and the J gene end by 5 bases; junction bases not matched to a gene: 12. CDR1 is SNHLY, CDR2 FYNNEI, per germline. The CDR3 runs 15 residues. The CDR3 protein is CASSPTLTGADEQYF. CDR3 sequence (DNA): TGTGCCAGCAGTCCGACCTTAACAGGGGCCGACGAGCAGTACTTC.

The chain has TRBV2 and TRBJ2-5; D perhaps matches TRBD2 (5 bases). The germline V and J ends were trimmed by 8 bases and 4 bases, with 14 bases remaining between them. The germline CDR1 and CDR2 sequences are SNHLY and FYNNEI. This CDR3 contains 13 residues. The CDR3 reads CASGAGVRETQYF. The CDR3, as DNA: TGTGCCAGCGGAGCCGGGGTCCGAGAGACCCAGTACTTC. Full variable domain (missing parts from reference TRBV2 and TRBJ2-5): EPEVTQTPSHQVTQMGQEVILRCVPISNHLYFYWYRQILGQKVEFLVSFYNNEISEKSEIFDDQFSVERPDGSNFTLKIRSTKLEDSAMYFCASGAGVRETQYFGPGTRLLVL.

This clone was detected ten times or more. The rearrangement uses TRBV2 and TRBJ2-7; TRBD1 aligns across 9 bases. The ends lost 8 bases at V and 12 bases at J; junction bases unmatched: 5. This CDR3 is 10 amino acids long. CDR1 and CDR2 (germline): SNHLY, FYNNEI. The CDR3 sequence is CASGGQGPYF. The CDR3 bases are TGTGCCAGCGGGGGACAGGGACCGTACTTC.